These 13 T cell receptor beta chains were all obtained from the same sample, sequenced in a study of OX40 agonist ivuxolimab in advanced cancers. Method: immunoSEQ multiplex PCR; TCRdb's copy keeps in-frame clones and lacks some. The table lists some 60,000 clones, around 82% of them singletons. The sample was CD4+ or CD8+ T cells sorted from blood, taken in a trial of the OX40 agonist ivuxolimab. The receptors stem from an adult with an advanced solid tumor such as melanoma, head and neck, liver or kidney cancer.

The chain employs TRBV5-8 and TRBJ2-1, with D tentatively TRBD2 (6 bases). Per the germline V gene, CDR1 is SGHTS and CDR2 is YDEGEE. CDR3 length: 13 amino acids. The V and J ends lost 3 bases and 8 bases respectively, with 12 bases between them. CDR3 sequence: CASSYGLNDEQFF. CDR3 nucleotide sequence: TGTGCCAGCAGCTATGGACTAAACGATGAGCAGTTCTTC.

This clone appeared a single time. The J gene is TRBJ1-1, the V gene TRBV9; TRBD1 might be the D (6 bases). The germline V gene has CDR1 SGDLS and CDR2 YYNGEE. V gave up 4 bases and J gave up 1 base, with 17 bases separating them. The CDR3 has 16 amino acids. This CDR3 reads CASSTDPQGGNTEAFF. CDR3 sequence (DNA): TGTGCCAGCAGCACAGACCCACAGGGAGGGAACACTGAAGCTTTCTTT.

This chain connects TRBV11-2 to TRBJ1-4; 7 bases line up with TRBD1. There are 15 residues in the CDR3. V lost 0 bases, J lost 5 bases, and 3 bases stayed unmatched. From germline, CDR1 is SGHAT and CDR2 FQNNGV. CDR3 residues: CASSLDGTENEKLFF. The CDR3 bases are TGTGCCAGCAGCTTAGACGGGACAGAGAATGAAAAACTGTTTTTT.

This clone was counted only a few times. The chain links TRBV6-5 to TRBJ1-1; tentatively, D is TRBD1 (5 bases). The CDR3 has 14 residues. Germline V gene data show CDR1 as MNHEY and CDR2 as SVGAGI. V gave up 4 bases and J gave up 3 bases, with 12 bases separating them. The CDR3 bases are TGTGCCAGCAGTTTGGACGGGGGGGACACTGAAGCTTTCTTT. It yields the protein CASSLDGGDTEAFF.

This sequence joins TRBV2 and TRBJ2-2; no definite D call. Germline CDR1 SNHLY, CDR2 FYNNEI. This CDR3 contains 15 residues. V lost 2 bases, J lost 6 bases, and 13 bases lay in between. CDR3 sequence reads: CASSEIYGFAGELFF. The CDR3 region has the DNA TGTGCCAGCAGTGAAATTTATGGTTTCGCCGGGGAGCTGTTTTTT. Using reference TRBV2 and TRBJ2-2 for the parts outside the CDR3, the full variable domain is EPEVTQTPSHQVTQMGQEVILRCVPISNHLYFYWYRQILGQKVEFLVSFYNNEISEKSEIFDDQFSVERPDGSNFTLKIRSTKLEDSAMYFCASSEIYGFAGELFFGEGSRLTVL.

CDR3 protein: CASLRRRRSYNEQFF. CDR3 nucleotides: TGTGCCAGCCTGAGGAGGAGGAGGTCCTACAATGAGCAGTTCTTC. The chain recombines TRBV2 with TRBJ2-1, with D tentatively TRBD2 (5 bases). The CDR3 consists of 15 residues. Germline assignment: CDR1 SNHLY and CDR2 FYNNEI. V was pared by 8 bases and J by 1 base, with 15 bases between.

The chain employs TRBV6-5 and TRBJ1-5; 7 bases align to TRBD1. Trimming cost V 6 bases and J 4 bases; bases outside gene matches: 3. Germline V lookup: CDR1 MNHEY, CDR2 SVGAGI. This CDR3 is 13 amino acids long. The CDR3 region has the DNA TGTGCCAGCAGACAGGGGTTAAATCAGCCCCAGCATTTT. It yields the protein CASRQGLNQPQHF.

This clone came up a few times. J is TRBJ1-2 and V is TRBV2; the match to TRBD1 covers 7 bases. This CDR3 is built from 12 residues. V was pared by 6 bases and J by 6 bases, with 4 bases of the junction left unmatched. Per germline, CDR1 SNHLY and CDR2 FYNNEI. CDR3 DNA sequence: TGTGCCAGCAGGAGACAGGGTGATGGCTACACCTTC. Amino acids: CASRRQGDGYTF.

This chain links TRBV5-6 with TRBJ1-1; D is possibly TRBD1 (6 bases). CDR3 length: 18 amino acids. V was pared by 4 bases and J by 0 bases, with 22 bases between. Germline assignment: CDR1 SGHDT and CDR2 YYEEEE. CDR3 sequence (DNA): TGTGCCAGCAGCGAGATAACCCGCGGGGGCGGAGTGAACACTGAAGCTTTCTTT. Amino acid sequence: CASSEITRGGGVNTEAFF.

V usage is TRBV10-1 and J usage is TRBJ1-1, with 9 bases that match TRBD1. This CDR3 spans 14 amino acids. Germline V lookup: CDR1 WNHNN, CDR2 SYGVQD (reference sequence). V lost 10 bases to trimming and J lost 1 base; unmatched junction nucleotides: 7. The chain's CDR3 is CAITGDRANTEAFF. CDR3 DNA: TGCGCCATCACCGGGGACAGGGCGAACACTGAAGCTTTCTTT.

The chain is built from TRBV11-3 and TRBJ2-1; TRBD2 matches at 11 bases. V dropped 5 bases and J dropped 4; count of bases not matched to a gene: 4. CDR1 and CDR2 from the germline V gene are SGHNT and YENEEA. The CDR3 consists of 15 residues. The CDR3, as DNA: TGTGCCAGCAGCCTGACTAGCGGGATATACAATGAGCAGTTCTTC. This gives the protein CASSLTSGIYNEQFF.

The chain combines TRBV5-5 with TRBJ1-1, with D perhaps TRBD1 (5 bases). Germline loops: CDR1 SGHKS, CDR2 YYEKEE (reference sequence). Trimming took 4 bases from V and 5 from J, leaving 12 bases between them. This CDR3 has 13 amino acids. DNA for the CDR3: TGTGCCAGCAGCGGTACAGGTAGTACTGAAGCTTTCTTT. Translated, it gives CASSGTGSTEAFF. The whole variable domain, remainder taken from reference TRBV5-5 and TRBJ1-1, is DAGVTQSPTHLIKTRGQQVTLRCSPISGHKSVSWYQQVLGQGPQFIFQYYEKEERGRGNFPDRFSARQFPNYSSELNVNALLLGDSALYLCASSGTGSTEAFFGQGTRLTVV.

The chain couples TRBV11-2 to TRBJ1-1; 8 positions agree with TRBD1. Germline V gives CDR1 SGHAT, CDR2 FQNNGV. The CDR3 sequence is 15 residues long. J was trimmed by 7 bases and V by 5 bases; bases with no gene match: 12. The CDR3 DNA reads as TGTGCCAGCAGCGCAGGACAGGGCTGGGACAGTGAAGCTTTCTTT. Protein sequence: CASSAGQGWDSEAFF.